These T cell receptor beta chains were read from a single sample in a study of shared clonotypes between healthy human individuals. The assay was immunoSEQ multiplex PCR, and TCRdb's table has in-frame clones only and misses some. This sample has 2 million to 2.5 million clones; approximately 93% occur once, and the top ten carry 0.35% to 0.45%. Sequencing used naive CD4+ T cells from PBMCs. The receptors originated from a young man in good health. Some clones in this sample may be carry-over from other donors' samples. Each CDR3 is given with its conserved first and last residue. D genes are given only for firm matches. Only part of the rows carry a size: once, few, many, or a class if the clone is expanded.

TRBJ1-1,NA,NA,TRBV25-1,CASSERLQGGGAFF,TGTGCCAGCAGTGAACGACTACAGGGAGGAGGAGCTTTCTTT
TRBJ1-1,NA,NA,TRBV6-5,CASSPRSGDTEAFF,TGTGCCAGCAGCCCCAGGAGCGGGGACACTGAAGCTTTCTTT
TRBJ2-5,TRBD1,NA,TRBV7-7,CASSSGTGGWETQYF,TGTGCCAGCAGCTCCGGGACAGGGGGCTGGGAGACCCAGTACTTC
TRBJ2-6,NA,NA,TRBV14,CASSLFSGANVLTF,TGTGCCAGCAGCTTATTCTCTGGGGCCAACGTCCTGACTTTC
TRBJ2-3,NA,NA,TRBV5-5,CASSLEFREDTQYF,TGTGCCAGCAGCTTGGAGTTCAGGGAAGATACGCAGTATTTT
TRBJ2-1,TRBD2,NA,TRBV30,CAWSERTSTRNEQFF,TGTGCCTGGAGTGAGAGGACTAGTACCCGGAATGAGCAGTTCTTC
TRBJ1-5,NA,NA,TRBV7-2,CASSLGAGGQPQHF,TGTGCCAGCAGCTTAGGGGCGGGGGGACAGCCCCAGCATTTT
TRBJ1-1,TRBD1,NA,TRBV7-3,CASSLNSGGTEAFF,TGTGCCAGCAGCTTAAATTCAGGGGGCACTGAAGCTTTCTTT
TRBJ1-1,TRBD1,few,TRBV10-3,CAISETGAKTEAFF,TGTGCCATCAGTGAAACAGGGGCGAAAACTGAAGCTTTCTTT
TRBJ1-5,NA,NA,TRBV28,CASSSPASNQPQHF,TGTGCCAGCAGTTCCCCAGCTAGCAATCAGCCCCAGCATTTT
TRBJ1-1,TRBD1,NA,TRBV2,CASSRTGGEGTTEAFF,TGTGCCAGCAGTAGAACAGGGGGCGAAGGGACCACTGAAGCTTTCTTT
TRBJ1-5,TRBD1,NA,TRBV18,CASSLRDRQNQPQHF,TGTGCCAGCTCACTTCGGGACAGGCAAAATCAGCCCCAGCATTTT
TRBJ2-1,TRBD2,NA,TRBV7-2,CASSPWTSRQFF,TGTGCCAGCAGCCCCTGGACTAGCCGGCAGTTCTTC
TRBJ2-3,TRBD2,NA,TRBV29-1,CSVDKREGPEDTQYF,TGCAGCGTTGATAAGCGGGAGGGCCCCGAGGATACGCAGTATTTT
TRBJ2-2,NA,once,TRBV7-2,CASSRARGPLNTGELFF,TGTGCCAGCAGCCGAGCCCGGGGGCCCTTGAACACCGGGGAGCTGTTTTTT
TRBJ2-5,TRBD1,once,TRBV7-3,CASSLLARGQTQYF,TGTGCCAGCAGCTTACTCGCCAGGGGGCAGACCCAGTACTTC
TRBJ1-5,TRBD1,NA,TRBV18,CASSPPGTGIGQPQHF,TGTGCCAGCTCACCACCCGGGACAGGGATCGGTCAGCCCCAGCATTTT
TRBJ2-1,TRBD2,NA,TRBV5-1,CASSPGGSFVRDEQFF,TGCGCCAGCAGCCCCGGCGGGAGTTTTGTAAGGGATGAGCAGTTCTTC
TRBJ2-7,TRBD2,NA,TRBV27,CASTRSGSGAYEQYF,TGTGCCAGCACCCGGAGCGGGAGCGGGGCCTACGAGCAGTACTTC
TRBJ2-7,NA,NA,TRBV12-5,CASALVPHEQYF,TGTGCTAGTGCTCTAGTCCCACACGAGCAGTACTTC
TRBJ1-5,NA,NA,TRBV18,CASSLGGGQPQHF,TGTGCCAGCTCTCTCGGGGGTGGTCAGCCCCAGCATTTT
TRBJ2-5,NA,once,TRBV11-2,CASSPLSETQYF,TGTGCCAGCAGCCCCCTGTCAGAGACCCAGTACTTC
TRBJ1-4,TRBD1,once,TRBV4-1,CASSHRGNEKLFF,TGCGCCAGCTCTCACAGGGGAAATGAAAAACTGTTTTTT
TRBJ2-1,NA,NA,TRBV11-2,CASSLDQVRGHEQFF,TGTGCCAGCAGCTTAGATCAGGTCAGGGGCCATGAGCAGTTCTTC
TRBJ2-7,NA,NA,TRBV11-2,CASSLVGGKLSEQYF,TGTGCCAGCAGCTTAGTAGGTGGGAAGTTAAGCGAGCAGTACTTC
TRBJ1-1,NA,NA,TRBV19,CASSPRLGGVGNTEAFF,TGTGCCAGTAGTCCGCGGTTGGGGGGAGTCGGGAACACTGAAGCTTTCTTT
TRBJ1-2,NA,NA,TRBV25-1,CASSEDVRYGYTF,TGTGCCAGCAGTGAAGACGTACGCTATGGCTACACCTTC
TRBJ1-1,NA,NA,TRBV11-2,CASSLGSHTEAFF,TGTGCCAGCAGCCTAGGAAGTCACACTGAAGCTTTCTTT
TRBJ1-2,TRBD1,NA,TRBV5-4,CASSLGGQGADGYTF,TGTGCCAGCAGCTTGGGAGGACAGGGGGCGGATGGCTACACCTTC
TRBJ2-5,TRBD1,once,TRBV7-9,CASSPGQGLLETQYF,TGTGCCAGCAGCCCAGGACAGGGTTTATTGGAGACCCAGTACTTC
TRBJ1-5,TRBD1,NA,TRBV4-1,CASSHGAYRDRVPYSNQPQHF,TGCGCCAGCAGCCACGGCGCGTACCGGGACAGGGTCCCATATAGCAATCAGCCCCAGCATTTT
TRBJ2-3,NA,once,TRBV29-1,CSVEVLSTDTQYF,TGCAGCGTTGAAGTTCTCAGCACAGATACGCAGTATTTT
TRBJ2-5,TRBD2,NA,TRBV6-1,CASSEMLAGVGTQYF,TGTGCCAGCAGTGAAATGCTAGCGGGAGTCGGGACCCAGTACTTC
TRBJ2-5,TRBD1,NA,TRBV5-1,CASSPGQGGRETQYF,TGCGCCAGCAGCCCCGGACAGGGGGGACGGGAGACCCAGTACTTC
TRBJ2-7,NA,NA,TRBV18,CASSPIDKFGYEQYF,TGTGCCAGCTCACCGATAGACAAATTCGGCTACGAGCAGTACTTC
TRBJ2-7,NA,once,TRBV30,CAWRSPDTYEQYF,TGTGCCTGGAGGTCCCCCGACACCTACGAGCAGTACTTC
TRBJ2-3,TRBD2,NA,TRBV4-1,CASSLLQTSGLSTDTQYF,TGCGCCAGCAGCCTACTCCAGACTAGCGGGCTTAGCACAGATACGCAGTATTTT
TRBJ2-5,NA,NA,TRBV7-2,CASSPFETQYF,TGTGCCAGCAGCCCCTTCGAGACCCAGTACTTC
TRBJ2-1,NA,once,TRBV29-1,CSVVRLLSYNEQFF,TGCAGCGTTGTACGACTCCTGTCCTACAATGAGCAGTTCTTC
TRBJ1-1,NA,NA,TRBV7-9,CASSLRGNTEAFF,TGTGCCAGCAGCTTACGCGGAAACACTGAAGCTTTCTTT
TRBJ1-1,NA,few,TRBV20-1,CSGMGETEAFF,TGCAGTGGGATGGGGGAGACTGAAGCTTTCTTT
TRBJ2-7,TRBD1,once,TRBV28,CASSPTGTGGLEQYF,TGTGCCAGCAGTCCCACCGGGACAGGGGGTCTGGAGCAGTACTTC
TRBJ2-7,NA,NA,TRBV29-1,CSVDLDGRSYEQYF,TGCAGCGTTGATCTTGACGGGAGAAGCTACGAGCAGTACTTC
TRBJ2-5,TRBD1,NA,TRBV28,CASSIRTGGETQYF,TGTGCCAGCAGTATCCGGACAGGGGGGGAGACCCAGTACTTC
TRBJ1-2,NA,NA,TRBV6-5,CASRFWDQSNYGYTF,TGTGCCAGCAGATTCTGGGATCAATCTAACTATGGCTACACCTTC
TRBJ1-4,NA,NA,TRBV7-9,CASGEVGKLFF,TGTGCCTCCGGGGAAGTGGGCAAACTGTTTTTT
TRBJ2-7,NA,NA,TRBV7-2,CASSPSGRGEQYF,TGTGCCAGCAGCCCCTCGGGTAGGGGCGAGCAGTACTTC
TRBJ2-5,TRBD2,NA,TRBV5-1,CASSLQLAGDGETQYF,TGCGCCAGCAGCCTCCAACTAGCGGGAGACGGAGAGACCCAGTACTTC
TRBJ1-5,TRBD1,NA,TRBV28,CASSSPGQGHQPQHF,TGTGCCAGCAGTTCTCCGGGACAGGGGCATCAGCCCCAGCATTTT
TRBJ2-1,TRBD2,once,TRBV11-2,CASSLPGGRGNEQFF,TGTGCCAGCAGCCTACCCGGCGGGAGAGGCAATGAGCAGTTCTTC
TRBJ1-2,NA,NA,TRBV7-3,CASSLLGSGYTF,TGTGCCAGCAGCTTACTGGGGAGCGGCTACACCTTC
TRBJ2-5,NA,NA,TRBV5-1,CASSFLGGAGETQYF,TGCGCCAGCAGCTTCCTGGGTGGGGCGGGCGAGACCCAGTACTTC
TRBJ1-1,NA,NA,TRBV10-1,CASSRRRNTEAFF,TGCGCCAGCAGTCGTCGACGGAACACTGAAGCTTTCTTT
TRBJ2-1,NA,NA,TRBV29-1,CSVTSPRSAHSYNEQFF,TGCAGCGTGACCTCCCCTAGGAGCGCCCACTCCTACAATGAGCAGTTCTTC
TRBJ1-2,TRBD1,NA,TRBV7-2,CASSSPGGANYGYTF,TGTGCCAGCAGCTCCCCAGGGGGCGCCAACTATGGCTACACCTTC
TRBJ2-2,NA,NA,TRBV19,CASSIGGELFF,TGTGCCAGTAGTATAGGCGGGGAGCTGTTTTTT
TRBJ2-1,TRBD2,NA,TRBV7-9,CASSTRTSGLILEQFF,TGTGCCAGCAGCACACGGACTAGCGGGTTGATCCTTGAGCAGTTCTTC
TRBJ1-1,TRBD1,NA,TRBV19,CASSIGTGANTEAFF,TGTGCCAGTAGTATCGGGACAGGGGCGAACACTGAAGCTTTCTTT
TRBJ2-3,TRBD2,NA,TRBV7-3,CASSFQSGAGDTQYF,TGTGCCAGCAGCTTCCAAAGCGGGGCCGGGGATACGCAGTATTTT
TRBJ2-7,TRBD2,NA,TRBV7-8,CASTRLAATYEQYF,TGTGCCAGCACCAGACTAGCGGCTACCTACGAGCAGTACTTC